These 26 T cell receptor beta chains were all obtained from the same sample, sequenced in a study of blood T cell repertoires in COVID-19. TCRdb keeps only in-frame clones here, not all; method: immunoSEQ multiplex PCR. The table lists about 150,000 clones, over 70% of them singletons. The sample comprised peripheral blood. These receptors came from a man in his fifties with active or convalescent COVID-19.

The gene calls are TRBV5-1 and TRBJ2-2; tentatively, D is TRBD2 (5 bases). CDR3 size: 17 residues. V was trimmed by 0 bases and J by 4 bases, leaving 16 bases between them. The V gene's germline CDR1 is SGHRS and CDR2 YFSETQ. Here the CDR3 reads CASSLAGRSRGTGELFF. The DNA of the CDR3 is TGCGCCAGCAGCTTGGCCGGAAGATCTCGGGGCACCGGGGAGCTGTTTTTT.

The J gene is TRBJ1-5, the V gene TRBV5-4; possibly TRBD1 for D (6 bases). With 4 bases removed from V and 3 bases from J, the gap between germline ends came to 8 bases. This CDR3 comprises 13 residues. CDR1 SGHNT and CDR2 YYREEE come from the germline V gene (reference sequence). Written as DNA, the CDR3 is TGTGCCAGCAGCAGGGACAACAATCAGCCCCAGCATTTT. It translates to CASSRDNNQPQHF.

The V call is TRBV19, the J call TRBJ2-1; weak D call: TRBD2 (5 bases). The CDR3 loop spans 13 amino acids. CDR1 and CDR2 from the germline V gene are LNHDA and SQIVND (reference sequence). Trimming took off 5 bases at V and 8 bases at J, with 13 bases between the two ends. CDR3 nucleotide sequence: TGTGCCAGTAGTCGGGTCGGAGGCTATGAGCAGTTCTTC. This sequence encodes CASSRVGGYEQFF.

The chain uses TRBV6-5 and TRBJ1-5; D is possibly TRBD1 (5 bases). CDR3 size: 15 residues. Germline V CDR1 and CDR2: MNHEY, SVGAGI. V gave up 4 bases and J gave up 7 bases, with 17 bases separating them. This CDR3 is CASSLSQGGGQPQHF. In nucleotides, the CDR3 is TGTGCCAGCAGTTTATCTCAGGGAGGCGGGCAGCCCCAGCATTTT.

The chain couples TRBV7-2 to TRBJ2-1; 10 bases agree with TRBD2. The CDR3 sequence is 19 residues long. The V segment lost 1 base and the J segment 0 bases; nucleotides outside the gene matches: 9. Per the germline V gene, CDR1 is SGHTA and CDR2 is FQGNSA. CDR3 in DNA: TGTGCCAGCAGCTTAGAGTATAGCGGGAGGACCTTCTCCTACAATGAGCAGTTCTTC. Its translation is CASSLEYSGRTFSYNEQFF.

This chain connects TRBV9 to TRBJ1-4, with 7 bases matching TRBD1. Unmatched junction bases numbered 12, after V lost 3 bases and J lost 7 bases. The CDR3 spans 16 residues. CDR1 is SGDLS and CDR2 is YYNGEE in the germline V gene. CDR3 DNA: TGTGCCAGCAGCGCCGAGAGACAGGGTCTTGGTGAAAAACTGTTTTTT. Translated, it gives CASSAERQGLGEKLFF.

The gene calls are TRBV13 and TRBJ2-7; D possibly corresponds to TRBD2 (6 bases). Germline V CDR1 and CDR2: PRHDT, FYEKMQ (reference sequence). The CDR3 extends over 14 amino acids. The ends were cut back, 4 bases at V and 0 bases at J, with 10 bases in the middle. The CDR3 DNA reads as TGTGCCAGCAGCTCCCACGGGGGCTCCTACGAGCAGTACTTC. The encoded protein is CASSSHGGSYEQYF.

This chain uses TRBV18 with TRBJ1-2, with a tentative D call TRBD1 (6 bases). The V end lost 5 bases, the J end lost 6 bases, and 13 bases lay between the germline ends. This CDR3 contains 13 residues. Germline V gives CDR1 KGHSH, CDR2 LQKENI. The CDR3 coding sequence is TGTGCCAGCTCAGCGACAGGCCCCGATGGCTACACCTTC. The encoded protein is CASSATGPDGYTF.

The sample holds one count of this clone. The chain recombines TRBV24-1 with TRBJ2-5, with D maybe TRBD1 (6 bases). Germline-derived CDR1 and CDR2 are KGHDR and SFDVKD. With 8 bases removed from V and 5 bases from J, the gap between germline ends came to 23 bases. The CDR3 sequence is 16 residues long. The CDR3 DNA is TGTGCCACCATCCAAAGTAAAGGGGGTTGGGGGGAGACCCAGTACTTC. As protein: CATIQSKGGWGETQYF.

J is TRBJ2-3 and V is TRBV19; the match to TRBD1 covers 9 bases. This CDR3 contains 15 residues. Germline CDR1 is LNHDA and CDR2 is SQIVND (reference sequence). V was clipped by 9 bases and J by 2 bases; unmatched bases: 9. The CDR3 DNA reads as TGTGCCAGCGCTCCGGGACAGGGCTTCACAGATACGCAGTATTTT. Its protein product is CASAPGQGFTDTQYF.

The chain recombines TRBV15 with TRBJ2-7, with TRBD1 matching over 8 bases. V lost 0 bases and J lost 5; bases outside the gene matches: 6. The CDR3 is 15 residues long. Germline CDR1 is LNHNV and CDR2 is YYDKDF (reference sequence). The DNA for the CDR3 is TGTGCCACCAGCAGAGATCTCGCGACAGGGGACGAGCAGTACTTC. It is translated as CATSRDLATGDEQYF.

This chain links TRBV19 with TRBJ2-7; the D is unclear. The V and J ends lost 5 bases and 4 bases respectively, with 18 bases between them. The CDR3 is 15 amino acids. Germline-derived CDR1 and CDR2 are LNHDA and SQIVND (reference sequence). The DNA of the CDR3 is TGTGCCAGTAGTCCCCAGGATTCCTCGGATTACGAGCAGTACTTC. As protein: CASSPQDSSDYEQYF.

The rearrangement links TRBV12-3 or TRBV12-4 to TRBJ1-2, with D tentatively TRBD1 (5 bases). The CDR3 runs to 12 residues. Trimming shortened V by 4 bases and J by 4 bases, and 7 bases separated the two germline ends. CDR3 region: CASSSQGYGYTF. CDR3 sequence (DNA): TGTGCCAGCAGTTCCCAGGGCTATGGCTACACCTTC.

This sequence joins TRBV18 and TRBJ2-2, with 9 bases that match TRBD2. The V and J ends lost 2 bases and 0 bases, in that order; junction bases with no gene match: 4. The germline CDR1 and CDR2 sequences are KGHSH and LQKENI. The CDR3 spans 17 residues. In DNA form, the CDR3 reads TGTGCCAGCTCACCAATGGGACTAGCAGCGAACACCGGGGAGCTGTTTTTT. This encodes CASSPMGLAANTGELFF.

The chain uses TRBV10-2 and TRBJ2-5; 9 positions match TRBD2. This CDR3 is 16 amino acids long. Germline trimming cut 3 bases from V and 5 bases from J; bases unmatched to any gene: 10. Per germline, CDR1 WSHSY and CDR2 SAAADI. In DNA form, the CDR3 reads TGCGCCAGCAGTGACCTCGGTAGCGGGAGCTATGAGACCCAGTACTTC. Amino acids: CASSDLGSGSYETQYF.

The V call is TRBV2, the J call TRBJ2-6, with D possibly matching TRBD1 (6 bases). V was trimmed by 5 bases and J by 4 bases, leaving 12 bases between them. Germline V gives CDR1 SNHLY, CDR2 FYNNEI. This CDR3 region has 15 residues. The DNA of the CDR3 is TGTGCCAGCAGTCTCCAGGGGCTAGGGGCCAACGTCCTGACTTTC. Protein product: CASSLQGLGANVLTF.

The chain combines TRBV7-6 with TRBJ2-1; maybe TRBD2 (6 bases). With 6 bases removed from V and 8 bases from J, the gap between germline ends came to 20 bases. Germline loops: CDR1 SGHVS, CDR2 FNYEAQ. The CDR3 is made up of 15 amino acids. In DNA, the CDR3 is TGTGCCAGCAGTAAAAGTTCGGAGGGCCGCGATGAGCAGTTCTTC. Its translation is CASSKSSEGRDEQFF.

The J gene is TRBJ1-5, the V gene TRBV5-5; 11 bases agree with TRBD1. The CDR3 length is 14 residues. Germline CDR1 SGHKS, CDR2 YYEKEE (reference sequence). Germline trimming cut 3 bases from V and 7 bases from J; bases unmatched to any gene: 3. The CDR3 loop is CASSWGTGGQPQHF. CDR3 coding DNA: TGTGCCAGCAGCTGGGGGACAGGGGGGCAGCCCCAGCATTTT.

V is TRBV19 and J is TRBJ1-4; TRBD1 agrees at 9 bases. The trim removed 8 bases at V and 6 bases at J, leaving 13 bases unmatched. This CDR3 has 16 residues. Germline loops: CDR1 LNHDA, CDR2 SQIVND (reference sequence). The CDR3 spells CASGPSGQGGDEKLFF. In DNA form, the CDR3 reads TGTGCCAGTGGGCCCTCGGGACAGGGTGGGGATGAAAAACTGTTTTTT.

The rearrangement uses TRBV7-3 and TRBJ1-1, with no clear D. V lost 5 bases to trimming and J lost 1 base, with 8 bases between them. CDR1 is SGHTA and CDR2 is FQGTGA in the germline V gene. CDR3 length: 13 amino acids. The CDR3 loop is CASSIARNTEAFF. CDR3 DNA: TGTGCCAGCAGCATAGCTAGGAACACTGAAGCTTTCTTT.

The chain is built from TRBV11-2 and TRBJ1-5, with a tentative D call TRBD1 (6 bases). The CDR3 has 14 amino acids. Per germline, CDR1 SGHAT and CDR2 FQNNGV. Trimming cost V 5 bases and J 7 bases, with 15 bases left between them. The CDR3 DNA follows: TGTGCCAGCAGCCCAGCGGGGGCAGGACAGCCCCAGCATTTT. It is translated as CASSPAGAGQPQHF.

This clone appeared a few times. This rearrangement joins TRBV19 to TRBJ1-5; 8 bases are shared with TRBD1. CDR3 size: 15 residues. Germline V CDR1 and CDR2: LNHDA, SQIVND (reference sequence). Germline trimming cut 4 bases from V and 2 bases from J; bases unmatched to any gene: 4. In DNA, the CDR3 is TGTGCCAGTAGTAAGACAGGGGACGGCAATCAGCCCCAGCATTTT. Translation gives CASSKTGDGNQPQHF.

This chain connects TRBV29-1 to TRBJ1-1, with D possibly being TRBD1 (5 bases). Trimming shortened V by 7 bases and J by 2 bases, and 14 bases separated the two germline ends. Germline values: CDR1 SQVTM, CDR2 ANQGSEA. The CDR3 is 13 amino acids. CDR3 region: CSGHRRGNTEAFF. CDR3 DNA sequence: TGCAGCGGTCACAGGAGGGGAAACACTGAAGCTTTCTTT.

This clone was seen just once. The chain joins TRBV7-3 to TRBJ2-5, with 8 bases lining up with TRBD2. V lost 2 bases to trimming and J lost 1 base; unmatched junction nucleotides: 3. CDR3 length equals 15 residues. Germline V gene lookup returns CDR1 SGHTA and CDR2 FQGTGA. The CDR3 sequence is CASSLGRGGQETQYF. The CDR3 nucleotides are TGTGCCAGCAGCTTAGGCCGGGGGGGCCAAGAGACCCAGTACTTC.

The V call is TRBV5-1, the J call TRBJ2-5, with D unresolved. V was trimmed by 4 bases and J by 3 bases, leaving 16 bases between them. The germline V gene encodes CDR1 SGHRS and CDR2 YFSETQ. CDR3 size: 15 residues. CDR3 in amino acids: CASSLQPGQEETQYF. The CDR3 DNA reads as TGCGCCAGCAGCCTCCAACCCGGCCAGGAAGAGACCCAGTACTTC. Supplemented by reference TRBV5-1 and TRBJ2-5, the full variable domain reads KAGVTQTPRYLIKTRGQQVTLSCSPISGHRSVSWYQQTPGQGLQFLFEYFSETQRNKGNFPGRFSGRQFSNSRSEMNVSTLELGDSALYLCASSLQPGQEETQYFGPGTRLLVL.

V is TRBV10-3 and J is TRBJ1-1; D call uncertain. This CDR3 is 16 amino acids long. The germline V gene has CDR1 ENHRY and CDR2 SYGVKD. V was clipped by 6 bases and J by 1 base, with 18 bases between them. For the CDR3, the DNA is TGTGCCATCAGACCAGGACTAAATTGGGGGAACACTGAAGCTTTCTTT. It is translated as CAIRPGLNWGNTEAFF.